Each of the 23 T cell receptor beta chains below was sequenced from the same sample in a study of T cells in Graves' hyperthyroidism and ophthalmopathy. RNA transcripts provided the source from which TCR beta CDR3 regions were amplified. RT-PCR in the first round (using the HTBI primer set) targeted the TCR CDR3. TCRdb ran MiXCR on the multiplex PCR reads and lists one entry per CDR3 protein. The sample includes about 400,000 distinct CDR3 sequences, 15% to 19% of them seen just once. The specimen was blood. These TCRs come from a woman under 30 with Graves' hyperthyroidism.

This clonotype was detected ten times or more. The V call is TRBV2, the J call TRBJ1-2, with D maybe TRBD1 (6 bases). V lost 0 bases and J 3 bases, leaving 14 bases between the germline ends. Germline V lookup: CDR1 SNHLY, CDR2 FYNNEI. This CDR3 is built from 16 residues. DNA for the CDR3: TGTGCCAGCAGTGAAGCTGTCCCGAACAGGGACTATGGCTACACCTTC. It is translated as CASSEAVPNRDYGYTF.

V gene TRBV5-6 combines with J gene TRBJ1-6; D call uncertain. V was pared by 1 base and J by 9 bases, with 8 bases between. This CDR3 is built from 13 residues. Germline CDR1 reads SGHDT; CDR2 reads YYEEEE. The CDR3 sequence is CASSLRGGSPLHF. The DNA for the CDR3 is TGTGCCAGCAGCTTGCGGGGTGGTTCACCCCTCCACTTT.

The gene calls are TRBV2 and TRBJ2-3; 8 nucleotides agree with TRBD2. V dropped 2 bases and J dropped 5; count of bases not matched to a gene: 9. Germline V gene lookup returns CDR1 SNHLY and CDR2 FYNNEI. The CDR3 length is 16 residues. The CDR3 nucleotides read TGTGCCAGCAGTGAAATCGATCTAGCGGGCATAGATACGCAGTATTTT. Protein sequence: CASSEIDLAGIDTQYF.

This clonotype was seen at least ten times. The rearrangement links TRBV5-5 to TRBJ2-5; D not resolved. CDR1 is SGHKS, CDR2 YYEKEE, per germline (reference sequence). The CDR3 covers 15 residues. Trimming stripped 3 bases from V and 2 bases from J, with 14 bases between. DNA of the CDR3: TGTGCCAGCAGCTCCTCGTGGGGAATTCAAGAGACCCAGTACTTC. Translating gives CASSSSWGIQETQYF.

This clonotype showed up many times. The CDR3 DNA is TGTGCCAGCAGAGATGCGGGCTTCCGAAGGTCTGGAAACACCATATATTTT. It codes for CASRDAGFRRSGNTIYF. The chain couples TRBV2 to TRBJ1-3; no definite D call. The V and J ends lost 6 bases and 1 base respectively, with 19 bases between them. This CDR3 contains 17 residues. Germline V gives CDR1 SNHLY, CDR2 FYNNEI.

Notes on this clonotype: A much larger clone lies a single base off, so this may be a read error. The rearrangement joins TRBV12-3 or TRBV12-4 to TRBJ2-3; 8 bases match TRBD2. This CDR3 region has 12 residues. J was trimmed by 6 bases and V by 8 bases; bases with no gene match: 4. The CDR3 nucleotides are TGTGCCAGCGGGTCGGGGGGGGATACGCAGTATTTT. Protein: CASGSGGDTQYF.

This clonotype was recorded at least ten times. The chain employs TRBV30 and TRBJ1-2, with TRBD1 identical over 8 bases. With 0 bases clipped from V and 4 bases from J, the junction kept 1 base outside the gene matches. The germline V gene encodes CDR1 GTSNPN and CDR2 SVGIG (reference sequence). The length of the CDR3 is 13 residues. CDR3 sequence: CAWSVQGVYGYTF. CDR3 sequence (DNA): TGTGCCTGGAGTGTACAGGGGGTCTATGGCTACACCTTC.

This sequence joins TRBV19 and TRBJ1-3, with D tentatively TRBD1 (5 bases). Trimming removed 4 bases from V and 4 bases from J, with 11 bases in between. Germline CDR1 reads LNHDA; CDR2 reads SQIVND (reference sequence). The CDR3 spans 14 residues. The CDR3 protein is CASSNRTLGNTIYF. CDR3 coding DNA: TGTGCCAGTAGTAACCGGACATTAGGAAACACCATATATTTT.

This clonotype was seen ten or more times. The chain joins TRBV6-1 to TRBJ2-7, with TRBD2 as a possible D gene (5 bases). From germline, CDR1 is MNHNS and CDR2 SASEGT. V lost 4 bases and J lost 7, with 5 bases in between. CDR3 length: 10 amino acids. The CDR3 protein is CASSAGEQYF. In DNA, the CDR3 is TGTGCCAGCAGTGCGGGGGAGCAGTACTTC.

Ten or more counts support this clonotype. The chain joins TRBV12-3 or TRBV12-4 to TRBJ1-5; D remains unclear. The V end was cut by 3 bases, the J end by 4 bases, with 10 bases between. The CDR3 sequence is 14 residues long. CDR3 amino acids: CASSFTLGNQPQHF. The CDR3 DNA is TGTGCCAGCAGTTTTACCCTAGGGAATCAGCCCCAGCATTTT.

This clonotype occurred many times. The chain combines TRBV4-2 with TRBJ1-5; D unclear. Germline CDR1 and CDR2: LGHNA and YNFKEQ. The CDR3 sequence is 15 residues long. With 1 base removed from V and 0 bases from J, the gap between germline ends came to 7 bases. DNA of the CDR3: TGTGCCAGCAGCCAAGGGGTTCTTAGCAATCAGCCCCAGCATTTT. This encodes CASSQGVLSNQPQHF.

This clonotype has ten or more counts. The chain joins TRBV11-1 to TRBJ2-5; 7 bases match TRBD1. The V gene's germline CDR1 is SGHAT and CDR2 FQDESV (reference sequence). The junction had 5 bases not matched to a gene; V was cut back by 5 bases and J by 5 bases. This CDR3 is 13 amino acids long. CDR3 region: CASSQGQSETQYF. The CDR3 nucleotides read TGTGCCAGCAGCCAGGGACAGTCGGAGACCCAGTACTTC.

This clonotype was observed at least ten times. The chain recombines TRBV7-9 with TRBJ2-7, with D possibly called TRBD1 or TRBD2 (5 bases each). The CDR3 extends over 15 amino acids. Germline CDR1 is SEHNR and CDR2 is FQNEAQ (reference sequence). V was shortened by 4 bases and J by 5 bases, with 18 bases between the two germline ends. The CDR3: CASSSQPGPLHEQYF. The CDR3 region has the DNA TGTGCCAGCAGCTCTCAGCCGGGACCCCTGCACGAGCAGTACTTC.

This chain uses TRBV20-1 with TRBJ1-1; D is possibly TRBD1 (6 bases). Trimming took 1 base from V and 5 from J, leaving 14 bases between them. This CDR3 has 14 amino acids. Germline CDR1 is DFQATT and CDR2 is SNEGSKA (reference sequence). The CDR3 nucleotides read TGCAGTGCTAGAGTGTCGGGGGGCCGGACTGAAGCTTTCTTT. This codes for CSARVSGGRTEAFF.

The chain couples TRBV14 to TRBJ2-3; D unresolved. CDR1 and CDR2 (germline): SGHDN, FVKESK. This CDR3 has 13 amino acids. V lost 2 bases and J lost 6, with 9 bases in between. CDR3 nucleotide sequence: TGTGCCAGCAGCCAACTGGCGTCGGATACGCAGTATTTT. Its translation is CASSQLASDTQYF.

V gene TRBV12-5 combines with J gene TRBJ1-1; TRBD1 is a possible D gene (5 bases). CDR3 size: 11 residues. Germline lookup yields CDR1 LGHNT and CDR2 FRNRAP. Trimming removed 5 bases at V and 7 bases at J, with 8 bases between. This CDR3 reads CASGPGLEAFF. The CDR3 coding sequence is TGTGCTAGTGGTCCGGGACTTGAAGCTTTCTTT.

Many counts were recorded for this clonotype. This rearrangement joins TRBV28 to TRBJ1-1, with unresolved D. Germline V CDR1 and CDR2: MDHEN, SYDVKM. Trimming stripped 5 bases from V and 1 base from J, with 11 bases between. CDR3 length: 14 residues. The CDR3 nucleotides are TGTGCCAGCAGTCCCCTAAAGGAGAACACTGAAGCTTTCTTT. Protein: CASSPLKENTEAFF.

This clonotype was found many times. V and J are TRBV7-2 and TRBJ1-1, with TRBD1 matching 7 bases. V lost 5 bases and J lost 5; bases outside the gene matches: 8. The germline CDR1 and CDR2 sequences are SGHTA and FQGNSA. This CDR3 region has 14 residues. CDR3 nucleotide sequence: TGTGCCAGCAGCCAGCTGAGGGGGCTGACTGAAGCTTTCTTT. Amino acids: CASSQLRGLTEAFF.

In this sample, this clonotype turned up many times. V gene TRBV16 combines with J gene TRBJ2-1, with TRBD2 matching over 13 bases. Germline V lookup: CDR1 KGHSY, CDR2 FQNENV. The CDR3 spans 16 residues. The V and J ends lost 7 bases and 8 bases, in that order; junction bases with no gene match: 11. The CDR3 here is CASMSWTSGSRDEQFF. CDR3 in DNA: TGTGCCAGCATGTCCTGGACTAGCGGGAGTAGGGATGAGCAGTTCTTC.

This clonotype has at least ten counts. The chain couples TRBV12-3 or TRBV12-4 to TRBJ1-5, with TRBD1 as a possible D gene (5 bases). With 8 bases removed from V and 7 bases from J, the gap between germline ends came to 15 bases. The CDR3 has 13 amino acids. CDR3 nucleotide sequence: TGTGCCAGCCATGGGGGGGATGGGCAGCCCCAGCATTTT. Amino acids: CASHGGDGQPQHF.

The chain joins TRBV19 to TRBJ2-1; a weak D match, TRBD1 (5 bases). There are 12 residues in the CDR3. The germline V gene has CDR1 LNHDA and CDR2 SQIVND (reference sequence). Trimming took 8 bases from V and 9 from J, leaving 14 bases between them. The DNA for the CDR3 is TGTGCCAGTCGGGCAGGGTATTTTGAGCAGTTCTTC. Protein: CASRAGYFEQFF.

This clonotype was counted many times. The chain carries TRBV20-1 and TRBJ2-2, with D perhaps TRBD1 or TRBD2 (5 bases each). The CDR3 is 13 residues long. The V end was cut by 5 bases, the J end by 4 bases, with 11 bases between. Looked up from germline, CDR1 is DFQATT and CDR2 is SNEGSKA (reference sequence). The CDR3 sequence is CSAYGGATGELFF. In DNA form, the CDR3 reads TGCAGTGCTTATGGGGGAGCCACCGGGGAGCTGTTTTTT.

This clonotype came up many times. This chain uses TRBV13 with TRBJ2-7; D call uncertain. The CDR3 consists of 13 residues. Germline V gene sequence: CDR1 PRHDT, CDR2 FYEKMQ (reference sequence). V was cut by 3 bases and J by 6 bases, with 12 bases left in between. The CDR3 DNA reads TGTGCCAGCAGCTTCGCCAGTAGGCGCGAGCAGTACTTC. Translation: CASSFASRREQYF.